These 9 T cell receptor beta chains were all obtained from the same sample, sequenced in a study of blood T cell repertoires in COVID-19. TCRdb keeps only in-frame clones here, not all; method: immunoSEQ multiplex PCR. The table has about 360,000 clones, approximately 86% seen once. Material: PBMCs or T cells enriched from blood (not recorded which). These receptors all stem from a woman aged 40 to 50 with acute COVID-19.

The rearrangement links TRBV3-1 (or the pseudogene TRBV3-2) to TRBJ1-5, with 9 nucleotides matching TRBD1. CDR3 length: 19 amino acids. V trimming: 1 base; J trimming: 0 bases; junction bases outside the gene matches: 10. The germline V gene has CDR1 LGHDT and CDR2 YNNKEL (reference sequence). The DNA of the CDR3 is TGTGCCAGCAGCCAAGGGGTGACAGGGGGGCCGTATAGCAATCAGCCCCAGCATTTT. Protein: CASSQGVTGGPYSNQPQHF.

This clone was counted a few times. The CDR3 sequence: CAISELRNTEAFF. As DNA, the CDR3 is TGTGCCATCAGTGAGTTGAGGAACACTGAAGCTTTCTTT. The J gene is TRBJ1-1, the V gene TRBV10-3; D is undetermined. The germline gives CDR1 ENHRY, CDR2 SYGVKD. Between the trimmed V and J ends, which lost 1 base and 1 base, there was a span of 4 bases. The CDR3 has 13 amino acids.

This sequence joins TRBV12-3 or TRBV12-4 and TRBJ2-2; no firm D call. The CDR3 sequence is 12 residues long. V dropped 3 bases and J dropped 7 bases, with 6 bases sitting between them. The CDR3: CASSFSFGELFF. The CDR3 DNA is TGTGCCAGCAGTTTTTCCTTCGGGGAGCTGTTTTTT.

The chain carries TRBV27 and TRBJ2-3; 9 bases align to TRBD2. CDR1 is MNHEY and CDR2 is SMNVEV in the germline V gene (reference sequence). V shed 2 bases and J 6 bases; nucleotides not matched to a gene: 6. This CDR3 has 15 residues. As DNA, the CDR3 is TGTGCCAGCAGTTTAAGTAGCGGGGGTTTGGATACGCAGTATTTT. Translation gives CASSLSSGGLDTQYF.

The rearrangement uses TRBV27 and TRBJ1-1; D remains unclear. V lost 2 bases, J lost 2 bases, and 6 bases lay in between. Per the germline V gene, CDR1 is MNHEY and CDR2 is SMNVEV (reference sequence). The CDR3 is made up of 13 amino acids. CDR3 sequence: CASSLILNTEAFF. The CDR3 nucleotides read TGTGCCAGCAGTTTAATCTTAAACACTGAAGCTTTCTTT.

Only one count was recorded for this clone. V gene TRBV18 combines with J gene TRBJ1-2; no clear D. This CDR3 is 14 amino acids long. V shed 5 bases and J shed 0 bases, with 10 bases lying between them. Germline CDR1 is KGHSH and CDR2 is LQKENI. CDR3 nucleotides: TGTGCCAGCTCATCTCTGACAACTAACTATGGCTACACCTTC. Translation: CASSSLTTNYGYTF.

The CDR3 DNA reads TGTGCCAGCAGCGCCGGGACTAGCAATTCAGATACGCAGTATTTT. Amino acid sequence: CASSAGTSNSDTQYF. The chain employs TRBV9 and TRBJ2-3; 9 bases are shared with TRBD2. The CDR3 spans 15 residues. J lost 4 bases, V lost 3 bases, and 6 bases had no gene match. Germline-derived CDR1 and CDR2 are SGDLS and YYNGEE.

The chain recombines TRBV19 with TRBJ2-3; TRBD1 might be the D (6 bases). CDR1 is LNHDA and CDR2 is SQIVND in the germline V gene (reference sequence). V lost 3 bases and J 8 bases, leaving 12 bases between the germline ends. The CDR3 length is 13 residues. The CDR3 sequence is CASSIADRFTQYF. CDR3 in DNA: TGTGCCAGTAGTATCGCCGACAGGTTTACGCAGTATTTT. The full variable domain, with the rest looked up from reference TRBV19 and TRBJ2-3, is DGGITQSPKYLFRKEGQNVTLSCEQNLNHDAMYWYRQDPGQGLRLIYYSQIVNDFQKGDIAEGYSVSREKKESFPLTVTSAQKNPTAFYLCASSIADRFTQYFGPGTRLTVL.

This clone was detected only once. The chain employs TRBV3-1 (or the pseudogene TRBV3-2) and TRBJ2-7, with 8 bases lining up with TRBD1. V gave up 1 base and J gave up 3 bases; unmatched junction bases: 5. Germline V gives CDR1 LGHDT, CDR2 YNNKEL (reference sequence). The CDR3 covers 15 residues. The CDR3 reads CASSQGPRGLYEQYF. In nucleotides, the CDR3 is TGTGCCAGCAGCCAAGGGCCCAGGGGGCTCTACGAGCAGTACTTC.